These 11 T cell receptor beta chains were all obtained from the same sample, sequenced in a study of radiation and T cells in renal cell carcinoma (dated by TCRdb to the early 2020s). Libraries were made using the immunoSEQ multiplex PCR assay. In its TCRdb copy, this immuneACCESS table keeps in-frame sequences only and misses some clones. Where compared with another copy, unresolved V genes explain less than half of these, and the others have no known cause. The sample table holds 130,000 or so clones, of which roughly 80% were seen once. Roughly 23% of the sample goes to the ten largest clones. Reading the label with the study, this specimen's time point is: baseline pretreatment blood. What the treatment or condition label conveys for this sample: 15 Gy SBRT to primary tumor, nephrectomy 4 weeks later. The input for sequencing was blood, taken from a patient whose treatment included radiotherapy and nephrectomy. Source of these receptors: a woman aged 45 to 65 with renal cell carcinoma.

This clone was observed a few times. This chain joins TRBV29-1 and TRBJ1-4; D gene ambiguous. Germline V CDR1 and CDR2: SQVTM, ANQGSEA. V lost 3 bases and J lost 8, with 4 bases in between. There are 10 residues in the CDR3. CDR3 nucleotide sequence: TGCAGCGTTGAGGAGGAAAAACTGTTTTTT. It codes for CSVEEEKLFF.

This sequence joins TRBV9 and TRBJ2-3; no reliable D call. Trimming shortened V by 3 bases and J by 0 bases, and 2 bases separated the two germline ends. Germline CDR1 and CDR2: SGDLS and YYNGEE. This CDR3 has 12 residues. The CDR3 bases are TGTGCCAGCAGCGAAAGCACAGATACGCAGTATTTT. It is translated as CASSESTDTQYF. The variable domain in full, completed from reference TRBV9 and TRBJ2-3, reads DSGVTQTPKHLITATGQRVTLRCSPRSGDLSVYWYQQSLDQGLQFLIQYYNGEERAKGNILERFSAQQFPDLHSELNLSSLELGDSALYFCASSESTDTQYFGPGTRLTVL.

In its sample, this clone was seen a few times. The chain has TRBV30 and TRBJ1-6, with TRBD1 matching over 8 bases. The junction had 4 bases not matched to a gene; V was cut back by 8 bases and J by 7 bases. Germline V gives CDR1 GTSNPN, CDR2 SVGIG (reference sequence). The CDR3 consists of 12 residues. CDR3 nucleotides: TGTGCCGGACAGGGCCGGAATTCACCCCTCCACTTT. Translation: CAGQGRNSPLHF. Complete variable domain (other parts from reference TRBV30 and TRBJ1-6): SQTIHQWPATLVQPVGSPLSLECTVEGTSNPNLYWYRQAAGRGLQLLFYSVGIGQISSEVPQNLSASRPQDRQFILSSKKLLLSDSGFYLCAGQGRNSPLHFGNGTRLTVT.

V usage is TRBV28 and J usage is TRBJ1-1; D is unresolved. Per germline, CDR1 MDHEN and CDR2 SYDVKM. This CDR3 is 14 amino acids long. V lost 2 bases to trimming and J lost 0 bases, with 7 bases between them. CDR3 sequence: CASSLPIMNTEAFF. DNA of the CDR3: TGTGCCAGCAGTTTACCCATTATGAACACTGAAGCTTTCTTT.

The V and J genes are TRBV5-5 and TRBJ1-1; D ambiguous. The V gene lost 1 base and the J gene lost 4 bases, with 14 bases spanning the gap. Germline-derived CDR1 and CDR2 are SGHKS and YYEKEE (reference sequence). The CDR3 runs to 15 residues. The CDR3 nucleotides read TGTGCCAGCAGCTTGATTGTGGGAGCGGGCACTGAAGCTTTCTTT. Residues: CASSLIVGAGTEAFF.

This clone has only one observation. V and J are TRBV10-1 and TRBJ2-3; 8 positions match TRBD1. CDR3 length: 15 residues. Germline V gene data show CDR1 as WNHNN and CDR2 as SYGVQD (reference sequence). V lost 3 bases to trimming and J lost 6 bases; unmatched junction nucleotides: 8. Here the CDR3 DNA reads TGCGCCAGCAGTGACCCGACAGGGGCAAGGGATACGCAGTATTTT. Translation gives CASSDPTGARDTQYF.

The sample holds one count of this clone. The chain employs TRBV6-6 and TRBJ1-1, with TRBD1 identical over 9 bases. With 0 bases clipped from V and 5 bases from J, the junction kept 4 bases outside the gene matches. Germline assignment: CDR1 MNHNY and CDR2 SVGAGI (reference sequence). The CDR3 extends over 15 amino acids. The CDR3 reads CASSYSQGAGTEAFF. The CDR3 DNA follows: TGTGCCAGCAGTTACTCACAGGGGGCCGGGACTGAAGCTTTCTTT.

This rearrangement joins TRBV10-2 to TRBJ2-3; no firm D call. V was shortened by 8 bases and J by 3 bases, with 6 bases between the two germline ends. CDR3 length: 11 residues. Germline-derived CDR1 and CDR2 are WSHSY and SAAADI. The CDR3 nucleotides are TGCGCCAGCGGCGGTACAGATACGCAGTATTTT. This gives the protein CASGGTDTQYF.

The chain has TRBV5-8 and TRBJ1-2, with a possible D match to TRBD1 (6 bases). This CDR3 has 13 residues. The V gene lost 4 bases and the J gene lost 5 bases, with 12 bases spanning the gap. CDR1 is SGHTS and CDR2 is YDEGEE in the germline V gene. CDR3 amino acids: CASSPGGRYGYTF. In DNA, the CDR3 is TGTGCCAGCAGCCCGGGGGGCAGGTATGGCTACACCTTC.

V usage is TRBV7-2 and J usage is TRBJ1-3; D unclear. This CDR3 has 15 residues. V gave up 5 bases and J gave up 0 bases, with 11 bases separating them. Germline CDR1 is SGHTA and CDR2 is FQGNSA. The CDR3 DNA reads as TGTGCCAGCAGCCTTGTAACGAACTCTGGAAACACCATATATTTT. This encodes CASSLVTNSGNTIYF.

This chain links TRBV11-2 with TRBJ1-1; TRBD1 is a possible D gene (6 bases). Germline V gene sequence: CDR1 SGHAT, CDR2 FQNNGV. V was trimmed by 2 bases and J by 7 bases, leaving 14 bases between them. There are 14 residues in the CDR3. This CDR3 reads CASSLSRGPFEAFF. DNA of the CDR3: TGTGCCAGCAGCTTAAGCAGGGGCCCTTTTGAAGCTTTCTTT. The entire variable domain, with the rest obtained from reference TRBV11-2 and TRBJ1-1, is as follows: EAGVAQSPRYKIIEKRQSVAFWCNPISGHATLYWYQQILGQGPKLLIQFQNNGVVDDSQLPKDRFSAERLKGVDSTLKIQPAKLEDSAVYLCASSLSRGPFEAFFGQGTRLTVV.